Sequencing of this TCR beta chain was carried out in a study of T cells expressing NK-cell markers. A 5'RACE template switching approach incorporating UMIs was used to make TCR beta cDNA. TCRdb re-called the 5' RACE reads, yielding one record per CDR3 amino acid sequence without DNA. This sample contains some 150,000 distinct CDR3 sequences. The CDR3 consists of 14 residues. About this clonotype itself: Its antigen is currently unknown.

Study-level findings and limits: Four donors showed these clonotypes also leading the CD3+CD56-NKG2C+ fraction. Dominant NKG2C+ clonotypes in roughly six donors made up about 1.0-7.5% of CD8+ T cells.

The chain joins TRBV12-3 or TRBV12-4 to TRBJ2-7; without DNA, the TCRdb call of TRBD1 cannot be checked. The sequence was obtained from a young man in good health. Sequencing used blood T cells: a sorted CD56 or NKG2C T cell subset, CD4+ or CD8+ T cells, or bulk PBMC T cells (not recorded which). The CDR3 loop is CASSFGTGLYEQYF.